This TCR beta chain came from a study of cytomegalovirus exposure and HLA in healthy donors. Study-level points and caveats: Further analysis, carried out later, found HLA-associated TCR beta chains more clonally expanded than equally common other chains. Presence/absence analyses assumed roughly uniform sequencing depth across donors, which may not hold.

A note on this clone: Its target is not known.

The primer mix had 60 Vbeta and 13 Jbeta primers. Clones were sequenced by immunoSEQ multiplex PCR, and TCRdb holds only the in-frame ones, with some missing. The sample has some 150,000 clones; about a tenth are singletons. Germline-derived CDR1 and CDR2 are SNHLY and FYNNEI. Unmatched junction bases numbered 18, after V lost 4 bases and J lost 7 bases. The CDR3 is 17 residues long. The V and J genes are TRBV2 and TRBJ1-1, with 7 bases fitting TRBD1. Sequencing input: PBMCs. The sequence derives from a male donor in good health and CMV-seronegative. DNA of the CDR3: TGTGCCAGCAGTGTTGTCGCTGGGGGACAGCGACCATTTGAAGCTTTCTTT. It encodes CASSVVAGGQRPFEAFF. The full variable domain, its missing parts supplied by reference TRBV2 and TRBJ1-1, is EPEVTQTPSHQVTQMGQEVILRCVPISNHLYFYWYRQILGQKVEFLVSFYNNEISEKSEIFDDQFSVERPDGSNFTLKIRSTKLEDSAMYFCASSVVAGGQRPFEAFFGQGTRLTVV.